This T cell receptor (beta chain) originates from a study of cytomegalovirus exposure and HLA in healthy donors (dated by TCRdb to between 2016 and 2019). Regarding the research as a whole: In an earlier analysis of under 600 of the donors, less than 350 Gb of sequence data and 90 million to 120 million unique TCR beta sequences from about 179 million T cells were reported. All discovery cohort repertoires had been generated on a single sequencing platform. In a later analysis, previously published TCR beta repertoires from 550 to 700 donors were re-analyzed and high-resolution HLA genotyping was added so that TCR occurrence patterns could be studied. Among about 390 genotyped donors of the cohort, an average of about 240,000 unique TCR beta nucleotide sequences were sequenced per donor, about a sixth of them non-productive. To predict cytomegalovirus infection status, the study brought together high-throughput TCR immunosequencing, statistical association of individual TCRs with disease status, and machine learning. In an earlier analysis of 587 of the donors, high-throughput TCR beta sequencing was used to judge whether each TCR beta V gene segment behaved as functional or pseudogenic. Using immunosequencing, the study profiled T cell repertoires from around 670 subjects and related those repertoires to cytomegalovirus serostatus. The study was designed to test whether signatures of past pathogen exposure could be identified by cataloging public T cell receptors. Alongside the repertoire data, information on donor age, sex, ethnicity and CMV serostatus was compiled. Roughly five DR-DQ haplotypes were handled as single units for association and clustering, since linkage in the cohort was strong. HLA typing covered class I and class II loci at four-digit resolution. Roughly 300 gigabases of sequencing data and around 85 million unique TCR sequences made up an early release that covered approximately 700 HLA-typed donors. The number of typed donors differed by locus: about 620-640 for A, B, C, DRB1 and DQB1; 500 to 550 for DQA1; approximately 610 for DPA1; and about 450 for DPB1. Among the roughly 380 genotyped donors, around 81% belonged to the genetic ancestry cluster associated with self-reported Caucasian donors. In addition to the first cohort of about 650 subjects, a separate validation cohort of around 110 different subjects was used. The later analysis used no new phenotypic data to find candidate immune exposures, relying instead on TCR beta sequences and their occurrence across donors. Genome-wide SNP genotypes for about 55% of the roughly 670 donors were used in a later genetic analysis, which treated that subset as a discovery cohort.

The method was the immunoSEQ multiplex PCR assay. A mixture of 60 forward primers for TCR Vbeta segments and 13 reverse primers for TCR Jbeta segments was used in the multiplex PCR. The CDR3 region of rearranged TCR beta genes was amplified from genomic DNA with a multiplex PCR assay. On the Illumina HiSeq System, the amplified TCR beta libraries were sequenced as 87-base-pair reads. The source study handled its data this way. A later analysis tallied roughly 76 million unique TCR beta chains across the 610 or so repertoires, and approximately 12 million of those chains were shared by two or more donors. To remove PCR and sequencing errors, raw reads were error-corrected and collapsed into unique sequences using a nearest-neighbor algorithm that merged closely related sequences. Alignment of CDR3 sequences to IMGT reference sequences was used to assign V, D and J gene segments. Each retained sequence needed at least a six-nucleotide match to both a V gene segment and a J gene segment. Rearrangements were classified as productive when the CDR3 lacked stop codons and remained in frame with V and J, and all other rearrangements were classified as non-productive. CDR3 was defined according to IMGT convention as the region running from the second conserved V-encoded cysteine to the conserved J-encoded phenylalanine. Sequences without an unambiguous match to a single V gene segment were excluded from the earlier analysis of 500 to 700 of the donors. In an earlier analysis of approximately 550 of the donors, V segments were called functional above 56.7% productive rearrangements and were called segregating when the between-donor standard deviation exceeded 5%. A statistical classification framework was built for diagnosing cytomegalovirus status from the catalog of TCR beta chain sequences. In a later analysis, V and J genes were assigned by comparing TCR nucleotide sequences against IMGT/GENE-DB human TR gene sequences. Using the TCRdist pipeline, a later analysis assigned CDR3 sequences along with most-parsimonious VDJ recombination scenarios. In a later analysis, each TCR beta chain was defined by its CDR3 amino acid sequence together with its V-gene family, and reads lacking a unique V-gene family were excluded. To address suspected cross-contamination and a sequencing artifact, a later analysis removed approximately 600 highly shared, low-generation-probability nucleotide sequences. In a later analysis, a clonal expansion index for each public chain was calculated from normalized within-repertoire ranks of inferred template counts. Generation probabilities in a later analysis came from a VDJ recombination model fitted to out-of-frame rearrangements, and those results were checked against IGoR. Hypergeometric tests were used in a later analysis to score TCR-TCR, TCR-HLA and TCR-CMV co-occurrence, with a repertoire-size bias correction applied to the TCR pairs. A later analysis estimated false discovery rates by permuting HLA or CMV assignments 20 times. In a later analysis, co-occurring TCRs were grouped with DBSCAN, and TCRdist sequence similarity was added when clustering was performed within HLA-allele-positive subsets. For co-occurrence clustering, repertoires with fewer than 30,000 or more than 120,000 public chains were excluded, along with about five repertoires with anomalous nucleotide sharing. In TCRdb, the immuneACCESS table is reduced to in-frame sequences with V and J assigned. These tables do not hold every clone; where another copy was compared, an unresolved V gene accounts for under half, and the others remain unexplained. V and J calls and clone size follow that table, whereas D and trimming were derived from the DNA. The sample data list 100,000 or so clones, and approximately 80% of these were observed just once. The ten largest make up 5.2% of the sample.

The investigation overall reported the following: A later genetic analysis reported fewer N-insertions in productive TCRs among donors in an Asian-associated ancestry cluster than the roughly 650-donor mean. Most TCR sequences were observed very rarely across donors, whereas some public TCRs were present in many individuals. In a later analysis, HLA-associated TCR beta chains showed more clonal expansion and lower generation probabilities than non-associated chains that were equally common. In vitro tests confirmed that three of the cytomegalovirus-associated TCR beta chains recognize cytomegalovirus antigens. Some IMGT-functional V segments, including TRBV6-2 and TRBV6-3, could not be distinguished by the 87-base-pair reads and were therefore excluded. Presence/absence analyses assumed roughly uniform sequencing depth across donors, an assumption that may not hold. In a later analysis, most CMV-associated TCR beta chains were found to appear HLA-restricted, with HLA associations seemingly driven largely by CMV exposure. A later analysis associated around 16,000 TCR beta sequences with specific HLA alleles at a false discovery rate of 0.05. In an earlier analysis of more than 500 of the donors, most TCR beta V segments appeared in productive rearrangements about 87% or about 30% of the time, broadly matching IMGT annotations. Because some donors lacked HLA typing at each locus, the association tests relied only on the typed subset. In the study, approximately 150 TCR beta chains were listed as associated with cytomegalovirus. In a later analysis, TCR association rates were found to vary across HLA loci, with the most associated TCRs seen for DRB1 alleles and the fewest for HLA-C alleles. V-gene and J-gene trimming of TCR beta chains was associated with a missense DCLRE1C variant in a later genetic analysis, and the association was replicated in an independent cohort. According to the authors, the approach could potentially be generalized to other disease states and immunological phenotypes. Because counts were too low, seventeen rarely observed V segments, including chromosome 9 orphons, were excluded from the earlier analysis of some 540 of the donors. The classifier was reported to diagnose cytomegalovirus status with high specificity and sensitivity in both the original and validation cohorts. In a later analysis, several top co-occurrence clusters were reported to appear linked to parvovirus B19, influenza, CMV and Epstein-Barr virus. A cluster of highly shared sequence variants was judged likely to represent a technical artifact of the sequencing pipeline. For the cohort, immune exposure information was limited to CMV serostatus. Linkage disequilibrium might explain the correlated functional status among segregating V segments, but an unknown experimental factor could not be ruled out. Assigning TCR associations to individual alleles was difficult when HLA alleles, especially DR and DQ, strongly co-occurred. A further reported finding was that TCR beta sequences accurately predicted the HLA-A and HLA-B alleles for most subjects in the first cohort. This cohort had only TCR beta chains sequenced, and the lack of alpha or paired-chain data limited which features could be detected.

The cohort was made up of 650 to 700 healthy bone marrow donors. Cohort members were all nominally healthy when sampled, although unrecorded immune exposures were likely present. The donor was CMV seropositive and belonged to the group of 250 to 300 seropositive cohort members. Every donor gave a peripheral blood sample, and the peripheral blood mononuclear cells from that sample were used for TCR beta sequencing. The Qiagen DNeasy Blood Extraction Kit was used to extract genomic DNA from the blood cell samples. Trimming takes 4 bases off V and 4 bases off J; junction bases not matched to a gene: 4. From the germline V gene, CDR1 is MGHDK and CDR2 is SYGVNS. The CDR3 holds 14 amino acids from the cysteine to the phenylalanine. Only the CDR3 part of the read is kept: 42 bases, read in frame from the first base. About this clone: Its antigen is unknown. The record has no base qualities; no much larger clone is one base away.

The source is a female donor in good health and CMV-seropositive. Specimen: PBMCs. The chain employs TRBV25-1 and TRBJ1-2; 9 junctional bases match TRBD1. The CDR3 is CASSGATGGYGYTF. The DNA sequence is TGTGCCAGCAGTGGGGCGACAGGGGGCTATGGCTACACCTTC.